This T cell receptor (beta chain) was captured by sequencing in a study of T cell changes during pregnancy in multiple sclerosis. This CDR3 is 13 amino acids long. The germline CDR1 and CDR2 sequences are GTSNPN and SVGIG (reference sequence). Trimming removed 4 bases from V and 5 bases from J, with 14 bases in between. The assay was immunoSEQ multiplex PCR, and TCRdb's table has in-frame clones only and misses some. The sample records about 34,000 clones, 70% to 90% being singletons. The material was CD8+ T cells from peripheral blood mononuclear cells, obtained in the third trimester of pregnancy. The TCR sequence derives from a female donor with multiple sclerosis, enrolled in a pregnancy study. V usage is TRBV30 and J usage is TRBJ1-1, with TRBD1 as a possible D gene (5 bases). The CDR3: CAWTPGGGTEAFF. The CDR3 nucleotides read TGTGCCTGGACCCCCGGGGGTGGAACTGAAGCTTTCTTT.